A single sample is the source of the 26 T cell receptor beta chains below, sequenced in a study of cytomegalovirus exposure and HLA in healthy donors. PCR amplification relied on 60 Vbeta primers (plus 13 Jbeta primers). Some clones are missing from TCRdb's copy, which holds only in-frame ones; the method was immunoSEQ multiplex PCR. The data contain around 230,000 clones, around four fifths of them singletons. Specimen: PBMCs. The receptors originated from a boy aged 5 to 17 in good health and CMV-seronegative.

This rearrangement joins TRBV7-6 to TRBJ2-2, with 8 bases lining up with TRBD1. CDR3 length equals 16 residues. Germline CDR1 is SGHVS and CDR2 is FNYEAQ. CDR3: CVSTGDRTSNTGELFF. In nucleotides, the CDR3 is TGTGTCTCGACAGGGGACCGGACTTCGAACACCGGGGAGCTGTTTTTT.

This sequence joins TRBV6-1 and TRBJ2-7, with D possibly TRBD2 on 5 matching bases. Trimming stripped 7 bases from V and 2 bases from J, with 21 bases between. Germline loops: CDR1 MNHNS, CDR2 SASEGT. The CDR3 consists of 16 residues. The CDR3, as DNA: TGTGCCAGCACTGAGGGATCGGTAGGGAGCCCCTACGAGCAGTACTTC. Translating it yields CASTEGSVGSPYEQYF.

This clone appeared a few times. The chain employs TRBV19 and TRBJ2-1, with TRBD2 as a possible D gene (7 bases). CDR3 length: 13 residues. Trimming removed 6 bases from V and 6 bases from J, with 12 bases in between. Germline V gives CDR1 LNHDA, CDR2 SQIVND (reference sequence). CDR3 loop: CASSGGLGNEQFF. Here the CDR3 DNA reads TGTGCCAGTAGCGGGGGGCTAGGCAATGAGCAGTTCTTC.

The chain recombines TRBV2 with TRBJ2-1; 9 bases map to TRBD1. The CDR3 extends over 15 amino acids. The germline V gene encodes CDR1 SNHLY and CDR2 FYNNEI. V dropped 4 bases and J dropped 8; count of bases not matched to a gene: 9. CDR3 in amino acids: CASSAVTGGGDEQFF. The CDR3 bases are TGTGCCAGCAGTGCCGTGACAGGGGGTGGAGATGAGCAGTTCTTC.

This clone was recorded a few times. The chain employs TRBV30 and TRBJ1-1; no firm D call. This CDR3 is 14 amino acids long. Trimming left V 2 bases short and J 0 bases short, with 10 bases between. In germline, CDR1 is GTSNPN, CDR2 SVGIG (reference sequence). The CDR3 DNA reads TGTGCCTGGAGTCGAACTCTGTTGAACACTGAAGCTTTCTTT. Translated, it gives CAWSRTLLNTEAFF.

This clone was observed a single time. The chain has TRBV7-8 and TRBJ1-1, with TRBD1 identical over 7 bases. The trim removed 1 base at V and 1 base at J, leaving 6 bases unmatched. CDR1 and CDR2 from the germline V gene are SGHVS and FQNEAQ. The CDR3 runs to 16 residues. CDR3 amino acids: CASSLGIQGPNTEAFF. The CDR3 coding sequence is TGTGCCAGCAGCTTAGGGATACAGGGGCCGAACACTGAAGCTTTCTTT.

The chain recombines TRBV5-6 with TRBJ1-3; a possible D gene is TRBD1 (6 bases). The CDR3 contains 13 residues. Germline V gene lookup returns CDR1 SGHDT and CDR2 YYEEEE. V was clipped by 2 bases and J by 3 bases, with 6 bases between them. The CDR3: CASSFRGGNTIYF. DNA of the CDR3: TGTGCCAGCAGCTTCAGGGGTGGAAACACCATATATTTT. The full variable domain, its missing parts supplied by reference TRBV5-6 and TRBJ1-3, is DAGVTQSPTHLIKTRGQQVTLRCSPKSGHDTVSWYQQALGQGPQFIFQYYEEEERQRGNFPDRFSGHQFPNYSSELNVNALLLGDSALYLCASSFRGGNTIYFGEGSWLTVV.

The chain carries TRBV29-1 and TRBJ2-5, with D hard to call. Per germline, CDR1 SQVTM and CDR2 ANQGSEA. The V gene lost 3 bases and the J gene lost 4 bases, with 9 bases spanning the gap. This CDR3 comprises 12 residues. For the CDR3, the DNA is TGCAGCGTTGATGGTGGCTTAGAGACCCAGTACTTC. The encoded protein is CSVDGGLETQYF.

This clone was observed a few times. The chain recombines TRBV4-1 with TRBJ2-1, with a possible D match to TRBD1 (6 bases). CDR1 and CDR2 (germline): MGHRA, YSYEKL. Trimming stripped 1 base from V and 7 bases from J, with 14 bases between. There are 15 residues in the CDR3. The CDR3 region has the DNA TGCGCCAGCAGCCAAGCTCGATTACAGGGTAATGAGCAGTTCTTC. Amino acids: CASSQARLQGNEQFF.

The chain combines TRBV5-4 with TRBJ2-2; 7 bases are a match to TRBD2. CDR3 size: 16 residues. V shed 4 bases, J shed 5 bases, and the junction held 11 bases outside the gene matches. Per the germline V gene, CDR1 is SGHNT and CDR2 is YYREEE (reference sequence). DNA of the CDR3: TGTGCCAGCAGCCCCGGCGGGATAGCGGGTACCGGGGAGCTGTTTTTT. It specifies CASSPGGIAGTGELFF.

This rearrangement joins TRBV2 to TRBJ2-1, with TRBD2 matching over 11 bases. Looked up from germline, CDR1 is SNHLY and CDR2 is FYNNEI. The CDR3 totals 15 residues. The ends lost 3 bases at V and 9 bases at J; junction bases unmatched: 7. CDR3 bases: TGTGCCAGCAGTGAGGGTAGCGGGAGGGCCTGTGAGCAGTTCTTC. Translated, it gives CASSEGSGRACEQFF. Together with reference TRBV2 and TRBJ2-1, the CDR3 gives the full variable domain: EPEVTQTPSHQVTQMGQEVILRCVPISNHLYFYWYRQILGQKVEFLVSFYNNEISEKSEIFDDQFSVERPDGSNFTLKIRSTKLEDSAMYFCASSEGSGRACEQFFGPGTRLTVL.

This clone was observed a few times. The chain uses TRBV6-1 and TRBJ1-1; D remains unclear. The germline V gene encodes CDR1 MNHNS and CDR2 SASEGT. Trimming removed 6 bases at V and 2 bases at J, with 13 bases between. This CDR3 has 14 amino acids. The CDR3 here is CASRTWAANTEAFF. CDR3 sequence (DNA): TGTGCCAGCAGGACCTGGGCAGCTAACACTGAAGCTTTCTTT.

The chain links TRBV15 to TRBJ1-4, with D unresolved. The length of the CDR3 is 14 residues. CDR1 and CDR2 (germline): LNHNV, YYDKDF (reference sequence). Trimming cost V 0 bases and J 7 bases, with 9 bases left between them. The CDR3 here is CATSRDYPSEKLFF. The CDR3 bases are TGTGCCACCAGCAGAGACTACCCTTCTGAAAAACTGTTTTTT.

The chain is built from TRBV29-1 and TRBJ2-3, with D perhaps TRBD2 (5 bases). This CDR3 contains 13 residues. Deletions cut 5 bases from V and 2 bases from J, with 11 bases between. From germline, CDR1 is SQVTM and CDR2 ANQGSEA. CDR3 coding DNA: TGCAGCGTTAGGACTGTCTACACAGATACGCAGTATTTT. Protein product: CSVRTVYTDTQYF.

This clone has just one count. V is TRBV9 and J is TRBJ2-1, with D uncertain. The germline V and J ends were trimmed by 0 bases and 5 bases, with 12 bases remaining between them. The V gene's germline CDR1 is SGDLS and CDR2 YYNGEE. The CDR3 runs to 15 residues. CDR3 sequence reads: CASSVASPPNNEQFF. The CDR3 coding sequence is TGTGCCAGCAGCGTAGCCTCCCCACCTAACAATGAGCAGTTCTTC.

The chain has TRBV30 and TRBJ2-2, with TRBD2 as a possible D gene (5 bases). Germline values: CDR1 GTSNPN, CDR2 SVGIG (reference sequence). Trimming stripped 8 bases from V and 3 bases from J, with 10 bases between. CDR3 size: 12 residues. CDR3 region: CAGPDYTGELFF. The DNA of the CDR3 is TGTGCCGGTCCGGACTACACCGGGGAGCTGTTTTTT.

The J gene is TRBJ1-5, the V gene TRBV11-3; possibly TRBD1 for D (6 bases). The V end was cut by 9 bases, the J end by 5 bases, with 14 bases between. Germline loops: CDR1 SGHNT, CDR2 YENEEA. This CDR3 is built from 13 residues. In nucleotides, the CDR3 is TGTGCCAGTTCCGGCGGGGGCCATCAGCCCCAGCATTTT. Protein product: CASSGGGHQPQHF.

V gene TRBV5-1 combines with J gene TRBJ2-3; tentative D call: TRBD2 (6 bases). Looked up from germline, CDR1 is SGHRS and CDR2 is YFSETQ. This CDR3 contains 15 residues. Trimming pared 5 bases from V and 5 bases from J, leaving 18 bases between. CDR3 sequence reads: CASRQARGLKDTQYF. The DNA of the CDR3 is TGCGCCAGCAGGCAGGCTAGGGGACTTAAAGATACGCAGTATTTT.

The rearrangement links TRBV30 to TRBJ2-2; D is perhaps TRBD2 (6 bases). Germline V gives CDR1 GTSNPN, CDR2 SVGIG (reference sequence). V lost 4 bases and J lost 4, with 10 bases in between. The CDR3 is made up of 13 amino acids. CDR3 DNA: TGTGCCTGGAAACTAGCAAGCACCGGGGAGCTGTTTTTT. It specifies CAWKLASTGELFF.

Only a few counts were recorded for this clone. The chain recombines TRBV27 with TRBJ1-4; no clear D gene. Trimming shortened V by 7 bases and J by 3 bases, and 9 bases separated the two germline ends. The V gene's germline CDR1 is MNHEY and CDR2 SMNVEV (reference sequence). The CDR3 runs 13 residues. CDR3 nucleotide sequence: TGTGCCAGCACGGCAGGTGCTAATGAAAAACTGTTTTTT. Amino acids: CASTAGANEKLFF.

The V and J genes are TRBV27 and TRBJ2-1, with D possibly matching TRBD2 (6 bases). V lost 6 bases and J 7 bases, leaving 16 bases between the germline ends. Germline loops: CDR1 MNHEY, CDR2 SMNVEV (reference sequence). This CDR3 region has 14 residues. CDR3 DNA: TGTGCCAGCAGCGGGACTGGAGATGGGAATGAGCAGTTCTTC. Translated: CASSGTGDGNEQFF.

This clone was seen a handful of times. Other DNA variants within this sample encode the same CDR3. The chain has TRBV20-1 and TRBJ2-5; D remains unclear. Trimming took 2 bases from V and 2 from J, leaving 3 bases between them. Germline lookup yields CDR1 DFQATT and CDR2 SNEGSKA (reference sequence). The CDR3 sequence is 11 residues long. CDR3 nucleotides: TGCAGTGCTAGACTACAAGAGACCCAGTACTTC. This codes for CSARLQETQYF.

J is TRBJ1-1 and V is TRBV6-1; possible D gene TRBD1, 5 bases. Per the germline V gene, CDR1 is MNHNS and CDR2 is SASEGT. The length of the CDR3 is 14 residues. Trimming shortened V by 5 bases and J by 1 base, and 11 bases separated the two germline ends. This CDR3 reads CASSSLTGNTEAFF. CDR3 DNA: TGTGCCAGCAGTTCCCTCACAGGGAACACTGAAGCTTTCTTT.

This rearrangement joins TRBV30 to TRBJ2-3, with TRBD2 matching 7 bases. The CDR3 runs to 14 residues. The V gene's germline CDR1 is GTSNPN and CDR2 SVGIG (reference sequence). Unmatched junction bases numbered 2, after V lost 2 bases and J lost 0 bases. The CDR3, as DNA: TGTGCCTGGAGTCTTAGCGGGAGCACAGATACGCAGTATTTT. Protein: CAWSLSGSTDTQYF.

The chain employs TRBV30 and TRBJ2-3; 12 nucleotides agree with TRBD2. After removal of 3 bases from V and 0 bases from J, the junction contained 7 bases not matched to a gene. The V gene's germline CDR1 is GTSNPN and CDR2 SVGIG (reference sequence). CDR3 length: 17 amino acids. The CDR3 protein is CAWSRLAGAGSTDTQYF. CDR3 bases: TGTGCCTGGAGCAGACTAGCGGGGGCCGGGAGCACAGATACGCAGTATTTT.

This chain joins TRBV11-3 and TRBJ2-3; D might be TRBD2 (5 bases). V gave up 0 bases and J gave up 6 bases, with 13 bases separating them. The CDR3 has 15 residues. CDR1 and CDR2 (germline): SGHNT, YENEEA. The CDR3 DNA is TGTGCCAGCAGCTTAGATCTAAATAGGAGGGATACGCAGTATTTT. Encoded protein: CASSLDLNRRDTQYF.